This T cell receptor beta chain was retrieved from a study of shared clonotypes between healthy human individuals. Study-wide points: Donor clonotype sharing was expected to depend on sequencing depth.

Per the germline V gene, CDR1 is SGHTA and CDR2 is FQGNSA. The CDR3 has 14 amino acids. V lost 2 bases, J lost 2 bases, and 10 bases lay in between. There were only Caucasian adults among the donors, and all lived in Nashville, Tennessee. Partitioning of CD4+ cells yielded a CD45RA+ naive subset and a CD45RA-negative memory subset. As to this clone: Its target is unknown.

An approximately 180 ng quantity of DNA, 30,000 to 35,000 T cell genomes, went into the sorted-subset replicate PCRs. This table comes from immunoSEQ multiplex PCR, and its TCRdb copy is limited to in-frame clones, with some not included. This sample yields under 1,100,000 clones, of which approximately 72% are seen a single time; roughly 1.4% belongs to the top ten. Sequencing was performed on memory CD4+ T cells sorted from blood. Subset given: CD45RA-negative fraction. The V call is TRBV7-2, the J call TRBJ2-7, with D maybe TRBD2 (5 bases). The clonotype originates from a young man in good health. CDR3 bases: TGTGCCAGCAGCTTAAGTAGCGTCCCCTACGAGCAGTACTTC. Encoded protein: CASSLSSVPYEQYF.